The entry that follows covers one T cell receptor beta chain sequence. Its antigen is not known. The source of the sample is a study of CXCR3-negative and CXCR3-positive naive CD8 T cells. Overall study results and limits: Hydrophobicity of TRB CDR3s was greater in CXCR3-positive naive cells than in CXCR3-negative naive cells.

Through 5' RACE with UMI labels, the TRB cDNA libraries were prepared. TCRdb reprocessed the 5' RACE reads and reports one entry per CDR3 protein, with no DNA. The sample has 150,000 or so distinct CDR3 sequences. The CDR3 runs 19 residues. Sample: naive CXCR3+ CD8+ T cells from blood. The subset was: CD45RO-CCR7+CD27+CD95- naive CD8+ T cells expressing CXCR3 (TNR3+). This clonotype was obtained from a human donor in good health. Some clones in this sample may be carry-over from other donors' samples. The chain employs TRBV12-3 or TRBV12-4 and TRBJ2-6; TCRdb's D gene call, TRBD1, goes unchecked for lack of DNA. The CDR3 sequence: CASSLAAGVFRSGANVLTF.